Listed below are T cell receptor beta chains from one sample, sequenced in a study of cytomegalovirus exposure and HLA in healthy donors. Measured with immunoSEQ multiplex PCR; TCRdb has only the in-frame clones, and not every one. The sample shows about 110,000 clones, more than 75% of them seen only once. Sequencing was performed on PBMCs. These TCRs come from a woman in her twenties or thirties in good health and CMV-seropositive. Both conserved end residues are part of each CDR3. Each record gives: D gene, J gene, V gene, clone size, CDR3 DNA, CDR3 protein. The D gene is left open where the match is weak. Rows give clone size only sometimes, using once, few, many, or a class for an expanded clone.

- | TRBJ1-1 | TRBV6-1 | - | TGTGCCAGCAGCCTGGACAGAAACACTGAAGCTTTCTTT | CASSLDRNTEAFF
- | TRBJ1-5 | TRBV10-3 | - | TGTGCCATCAGTGAGGCGGCGGGAGTAGAGCCCCAGCATTTT | CAISEAAGVEPQHF
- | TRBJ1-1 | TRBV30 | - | TGTGCCTGGGGAAAAGGTGGGCACACTGAAGCTTTCTTT | CAWGKGGHTEAFF
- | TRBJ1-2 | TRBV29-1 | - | TGCAGCGTCGCCGCAGGGGATGACTATGGCTACACCTTC | CSVAAGDDYGYTF
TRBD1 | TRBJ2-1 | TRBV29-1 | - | TGCAGCGTTGAGGTCGGACAGGACTACAATGAGCAGTTCTTC | CSVEVGQDYNEQFF
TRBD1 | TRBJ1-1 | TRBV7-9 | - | TGTGCCAGCAGCTTGACACAGGGGCGGTCGAACACTGAAGCTTTCTTT | CASSLTQGRSNTEAFF
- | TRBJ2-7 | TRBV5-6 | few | TGTGCCAGCAGCGTGACCGGGACTCACCACGAGCAGTACTTC | CASSVTGTHHEQYF
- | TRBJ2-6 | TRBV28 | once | TGTGCCAGCAGTTTATGGGCTAGCGAATACTCTGGGGCCAACGTCCTGACTTTC | CASSLWASEYSGANVLTF
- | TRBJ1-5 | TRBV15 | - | TGTGCCACCAGCAGAGATCCGTCGAGCAATCAGCCCCAGCATTTT | CATSRDPSSNQPQHF
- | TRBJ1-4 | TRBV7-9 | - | TGTGCCACCATGGGCTTTTCTGGTGAAAAACTGTTTTTT | CATMGFSGEKLFF
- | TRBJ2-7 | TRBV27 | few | TGTGCCAGCAGTCCAGGGGCAGGGGCCTACGAGCAGTACTTC | CASSPGAGAYEQYF
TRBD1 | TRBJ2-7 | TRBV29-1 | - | TGCAGCGCTCGGACAGGGGCGACCGAGCAGTACTTC | CSARTGATEQYF
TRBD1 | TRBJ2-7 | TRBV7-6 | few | TGTGCCAGCAGCTTAGGGTCAGGGGGCGAGGAGCAGTACTTC | CASSLGSGGEEQYF
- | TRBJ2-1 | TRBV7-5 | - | TGTGTCAGAAGCTCCCCTAGGATTGATGAGCAGTTCTTC | CVRSSPRIDEQFF
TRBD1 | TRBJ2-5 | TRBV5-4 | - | TGTGCCAGCAGCCGGAAAGGCACAGGGGGGACCCAGTACTTC | CASSRKGTGGTQYF
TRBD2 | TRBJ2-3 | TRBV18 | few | TGTGCCAGCTCAAGGACTAGCGGGGGGGAAGATACGCAGTATTTT | CASSRTSGGEDTQYF
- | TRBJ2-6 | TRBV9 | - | TGTGCCAGCAGCGCGGCGGGGCAGCTCTCTGGGGCCAACGTCCTGACTTTC | CASSAAGQLSGANVLTF
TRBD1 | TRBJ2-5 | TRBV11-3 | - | TGTGCCAGCAGCCCCAGGACAGGGCCAGGGGAGACCCAGTACTTC | CASSPRTGPGETQYF
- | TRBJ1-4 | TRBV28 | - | TGTGCCAGCAGCTCGACAGGCACAAATGAAAAACTGTTTTTT | CASSSTGTNEKLFF
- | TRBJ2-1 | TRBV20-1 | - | TGCAGTGCTACTCCCGACAATGAGCAGTTCTTC | CSATPDNEQFF
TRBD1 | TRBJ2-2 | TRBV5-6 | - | TGTGCCAGCAGCCCGGTGAGGGGGCGTACCGGGGAGCTGTTTTTT | CASSPVRGRTGELFF
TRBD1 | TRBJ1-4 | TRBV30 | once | TGTGCCTGGAGTGGAGGGGGCACAGCTAATGAAAAACTGTTTTTT | CAWSGGGTANEKLFF
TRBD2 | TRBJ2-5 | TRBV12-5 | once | TGTGCTAGTGGTCCCGGGACTAGCGGGGGAGAGACCCAGTACTTC | CASGPGTSGGETQYF
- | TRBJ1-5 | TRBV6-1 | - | TGTGCCAGCAGCTCAGAGGGTGGCCAGCCCCAGCATTTT | CASSSEGGQPQHF
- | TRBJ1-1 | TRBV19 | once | TGTGCCAGTAGCAGAACCCAGGGAATCACTGAAGCTTTCTTT | CASSRTQGITEAFF
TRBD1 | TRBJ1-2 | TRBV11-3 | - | TGTGCCAGCAGTCACACCTCCGGGACAGGGGTCTATGGCTACACCTTC | CASSHTSGTGVYGYTF
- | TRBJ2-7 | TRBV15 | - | TGTGCCACCAGCAGAGGATATCCTAGCGAGACCTACGAGCAGTACTTC | CATSRGYPSETYEQYF
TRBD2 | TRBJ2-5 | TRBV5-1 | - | TGCGCCAGCAGCCAAGGGCTAGCGGGGATTGAAGAGACCCAGTACTTC | CASSQGLAGIEETQYF
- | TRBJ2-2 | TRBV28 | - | TGTGCCAGCAGATCGGGACTCATCACCGGGGAGCTGTTTTTT | CASRSGLITGELFF
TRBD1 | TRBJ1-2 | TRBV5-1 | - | TGCGCCAGCAGCCCGGGACAGGAGCTAACCTATGGCTACACCTTC | CASSPGQELTYGYTF
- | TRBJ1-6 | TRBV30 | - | TGTGCCTGGAGTGGACAGCCATATAATTCACCCCTCCACTTT | CAWSGQPYNSPLHF
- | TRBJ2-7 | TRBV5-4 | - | TGTGCCAGCAGCTTGCTTACAGGGAGTTACGAGCAGTACTTC | CASSLLTGSYEQYF
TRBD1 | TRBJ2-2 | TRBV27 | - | TGTGCCAGAGGGACAGCGAACACCGGGGAGCTGTTTTTT | CARGTANTGELFF
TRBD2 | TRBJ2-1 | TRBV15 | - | TGTGCCACCAGCATTAGACTAGCGGGAAATTTTGAGCAGTTCTTC | CATSIRLAGNFEQFF
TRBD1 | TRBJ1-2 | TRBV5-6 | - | TGTGCCAGCAGCTTGGGACAGGGCCGGTTCAACTATGGCTACACCTTC | CASSLGQGRFNYGYTF
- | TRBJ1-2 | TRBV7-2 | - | TGTGCCAGCAGCTCCCACAGTACCCCCAACTATGGCTACACCTTC | CASSSHSTPNYGYTF
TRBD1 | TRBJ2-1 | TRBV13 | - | TGTGCCAGCAGCCCTGGGACAGGGGGCTCCTACAATGAGCAGTTCTTC | CASSPGTGGSYNEQFF
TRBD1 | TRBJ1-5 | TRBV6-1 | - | TGTGCCAGCAGTGGTTCACAGGGGGGACAGCCCCAGCATTTT | CASSGSQGGQPQHF
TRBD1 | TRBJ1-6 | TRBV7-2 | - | TGTGCCAGCAGCTTAGCCCGGGGACAGGCTTCCCATTCGCCCCTCCACTTT | CASSLARGQASHSPLHF
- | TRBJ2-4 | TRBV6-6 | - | TGTGCCAGCAGTTACTCGGTACAGGTTGCCAAAAACATTCAGTACTTC | CASSYSVQVAKNIQYF
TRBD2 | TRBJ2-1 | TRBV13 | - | TGTGCCAGCAGCTCGCGACTAGCGGGGGGCTCCTACAATGAGCAGTTCTTC | CASSSRLAGGSYNEQFF
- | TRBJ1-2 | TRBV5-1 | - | TGCGCCAGCAGCTCTGGGCATCTCCAAGGCGCGTATGGCTACACCTTC | CASSSGHLQGAYGYTF
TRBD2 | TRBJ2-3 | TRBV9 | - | TGTGCCAGCAGCATAGGACTAGCGGGGGGCCCCCGGGATACGCAGTATTTT | CASSIGLAGGPRDTQYF
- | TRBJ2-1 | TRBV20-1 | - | TGCAGTGCCCAGGGGTACAATGAGCAGTTCTTC | CSAQGYNEQFF
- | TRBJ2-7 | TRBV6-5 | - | TGTGCCAGCAGTTCCGGGGGCGAGCAGTACTTC | CASSSGGEQYF
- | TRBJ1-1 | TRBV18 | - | TGTGCCAGCTCACCACGAGAGGGCTCTGAAGCTTTCTTT | CASSPREGSEAFF
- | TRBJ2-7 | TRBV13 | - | TGTGCCAGCAGCTTAGGGGGCAGGGGCTACGAGCAGTACTTC | CASSLGGRGYEQYF
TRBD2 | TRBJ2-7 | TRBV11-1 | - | TGTGCCAGCAGCGCGACTAGCGAGGGTTCCTACGAGCAGTACTTC | CASSATSEGSYEQYF
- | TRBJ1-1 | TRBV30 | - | TGTGCCTGGAGTGTAGGATTGGAGGCTGAAGCTTTCTTT | CAWSVGLEAEAFF
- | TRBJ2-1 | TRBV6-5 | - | TGTGCCAGCAGGAGGGCGGTTCAGAATGAGCAGTTCTTC | CASRRAVQNEQFF
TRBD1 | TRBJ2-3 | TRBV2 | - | TGTGCCAGCAGTCCGACAGGGGCCGGGTGGGATACGCAGTATTTT | CASSPTGAGWDTQYF
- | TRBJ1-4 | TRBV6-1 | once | TGTGCCAGCAGGCTAAATGAAAAACTGTTTTTT | CASRLNEKLFF
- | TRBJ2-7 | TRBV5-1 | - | TGCGCCAGCAGCTTGACGCTAGGCTACGAGCAGTACTTC | CASSLTLGYEQYF
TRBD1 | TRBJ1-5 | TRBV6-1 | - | TGTGCCAGCAGTCGGGACAGGGAGGGCAATCAGCCCCAGCATTTT | CASSRDREGNQPQHF
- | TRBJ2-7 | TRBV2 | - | TGTGCCAGCAGTGTGGTGGGGAGGGAGCAGTACTTC | CASSVVGREQYF
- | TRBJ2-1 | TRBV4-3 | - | TGCGCCAGCAGCCAAGATAACCTAGTCTACAATGAGCAGTTCTTC | CASSQDNLVYNEQFF
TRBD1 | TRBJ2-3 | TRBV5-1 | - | TGCGCCAGCAGCTTACAGGGGGGAGATACGCAGTATTTT | CASSLQGGDTQYF
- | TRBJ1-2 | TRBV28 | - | TGTGCCAGCATTACAGGGCCCGGCGGCTACACCTTC | CASITGPGGYTF